The entry that follows covers one TCR beta chain sequence. The antigen is not known. The data are from a study of shared clonotypes between healthy human individuals. In the study overall: There were three CD4 naive, three CD4 memory, two CD8 naive and one CD8 memory plates per donor. Overall study findings and caveats: When compared with the clonotypes that were shared by all four sorted-subset donors, the non-shared clonotypes turned out to have lower generation probabilities. Owing to a small donor count, the genetic and exposure-history diversity represented was limited.

The V end lost 8 bases, the J end lost 1 base, and 20 bases lay between the germline ends. The CDR3 has 16 amino acids. Germline assignment: CDR1 SGHTA and CDR2 FQGNSA. Repertoires were generated with immunoSEQ multiplex PCR, while TCRdb's copy carries only in-frame clones and drops some. The sample consists of 2.3 million or so clones, approximately 95% of them appearing once. The rearrangement links TRBV7-2 to TRBJ1-2; D is ambiguous. The TCR was taken from a man aged 18-30 years in good health. Some clones in this sample may be carry-over from other donors' samples. Sequencing used naive CD4+ T cells from PBMCs. Subset: CD45RA+ positively selected. CDR3 DNA: TGTGCCAGCTTTTGGGGTTCAGATTTCTATAACTATGGCTACACCTTC. Its protein product is CASFWGSDFYNYGYTF.